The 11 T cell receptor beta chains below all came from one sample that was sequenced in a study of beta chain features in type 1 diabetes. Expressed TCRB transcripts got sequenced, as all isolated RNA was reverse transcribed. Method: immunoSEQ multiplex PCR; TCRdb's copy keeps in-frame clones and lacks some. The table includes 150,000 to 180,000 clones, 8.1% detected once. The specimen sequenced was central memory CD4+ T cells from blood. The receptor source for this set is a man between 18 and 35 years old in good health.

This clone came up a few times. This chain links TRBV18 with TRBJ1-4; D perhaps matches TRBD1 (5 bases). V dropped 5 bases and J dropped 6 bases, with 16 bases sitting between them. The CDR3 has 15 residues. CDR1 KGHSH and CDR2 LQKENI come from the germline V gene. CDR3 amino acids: CASSGRQFPDEKLFF. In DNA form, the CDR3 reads TGTGCCAGCTCAGGGCGACAGTTCCCGGATGAAAAACTGTTTTTT.

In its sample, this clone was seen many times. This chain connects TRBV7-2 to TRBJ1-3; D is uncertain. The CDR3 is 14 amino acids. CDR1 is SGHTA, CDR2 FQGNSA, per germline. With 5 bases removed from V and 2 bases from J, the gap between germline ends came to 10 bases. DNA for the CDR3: TGTGCCAGCAGCCAAATGCAGACTGGAAACACCATATATTTT. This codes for CASSQMQTGNTIYF. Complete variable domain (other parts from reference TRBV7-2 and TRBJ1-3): GAGVSQSPSNKVTEKGKDVELRCDPISGHTALYWYRQSLGQGLEFLIYFQGNSAPDKSGLPSDRFSAERTGGSVSTLTIQRTQQEDSAVYLCASSQMQTGNTIYFGEGSWLTVV.

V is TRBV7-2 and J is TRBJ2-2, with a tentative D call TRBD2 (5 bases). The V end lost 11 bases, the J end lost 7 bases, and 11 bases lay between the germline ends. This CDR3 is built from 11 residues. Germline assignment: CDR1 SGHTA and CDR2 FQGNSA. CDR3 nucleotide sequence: TGTGCCGGTCTAGGAGGCGGGGAGCTGTTTTTT. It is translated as CAGLGGGELFF.

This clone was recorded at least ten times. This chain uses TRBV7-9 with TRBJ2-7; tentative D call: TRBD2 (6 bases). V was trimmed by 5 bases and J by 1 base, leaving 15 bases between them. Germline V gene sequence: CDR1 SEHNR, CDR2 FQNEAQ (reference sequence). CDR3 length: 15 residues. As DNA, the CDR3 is TGTGCCAGCAGCCCTACCGGAGGACTATCCTACGAGCAGTACTTC. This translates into CASSPTGGLSYEQYF.

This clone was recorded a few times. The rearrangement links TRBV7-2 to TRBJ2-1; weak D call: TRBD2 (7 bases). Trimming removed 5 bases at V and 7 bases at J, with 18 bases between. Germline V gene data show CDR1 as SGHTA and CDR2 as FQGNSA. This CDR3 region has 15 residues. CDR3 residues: CASSTRGGGGNEQFF. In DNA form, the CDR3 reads TGTGCCAGCAGCACCCGCGGGGGAGGGGGGAATGAGCAGTTCTTC.

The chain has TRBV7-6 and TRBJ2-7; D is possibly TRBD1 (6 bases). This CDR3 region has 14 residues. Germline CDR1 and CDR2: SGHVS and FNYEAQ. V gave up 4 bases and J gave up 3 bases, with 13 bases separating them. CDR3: CASSSGTPGYEQYF. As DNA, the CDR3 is TGTGCCAGCAGCTCAGGGACACCCGGCTACGAGCAGTACTTC. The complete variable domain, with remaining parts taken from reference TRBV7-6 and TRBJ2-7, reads GAGVSQSPRYKVTKRGQDVALRCDPISGHVSLYWYRQALGQGPEFLTYFNYEAQQDKSGLPNDRFSAERPEGSISTLTIQRTEQRDSAMYRCASSSGTPGYEQYFGPGTRLTVT.

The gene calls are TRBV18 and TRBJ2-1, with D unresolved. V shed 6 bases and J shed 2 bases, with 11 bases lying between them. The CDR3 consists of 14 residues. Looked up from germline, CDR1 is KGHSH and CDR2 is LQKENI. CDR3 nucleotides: TGTGCCAGCTCCCCCCTCGAGGCCTACAATGAGCAGTTCTTC. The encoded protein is CASSPLEAYNEQFF.

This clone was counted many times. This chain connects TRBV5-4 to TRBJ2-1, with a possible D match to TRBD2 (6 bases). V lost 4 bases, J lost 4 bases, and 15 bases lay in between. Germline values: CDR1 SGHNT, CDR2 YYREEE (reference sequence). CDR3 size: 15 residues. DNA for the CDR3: TGTGCCAGCAGCCTGGTGGGGGGACCATACAATGAGCAGTTCTTC. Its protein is CASSLVGGPYNEQFF.

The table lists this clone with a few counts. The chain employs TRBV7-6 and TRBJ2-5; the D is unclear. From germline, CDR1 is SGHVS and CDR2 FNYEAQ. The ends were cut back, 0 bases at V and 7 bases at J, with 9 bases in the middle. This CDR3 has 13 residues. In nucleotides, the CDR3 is TGTGCCAGCAGCTTAGCTGAGTCAGGGACCCAGTACTTC. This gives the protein CASSLAESGTQYF.

The CDR3 loop is CASSHSGTGFSDTQYF. CDR3 DNA: TGTGCCAGCAGCCACTCCGGGACAGGGTTTTCAGATACGCAGTATTTT. The V gene is TRBV7-6, the J gene TRBJ2-3; TRBD1 matches at 9 bases. V shed 5 bases, J shed 4 bases, and the junction held 10 bases outside the gene matches. The CDR3 totals 16 residues. CDR1 and CDR2 (germline): SGHVS, FNYEAQ. Full variable domain (outside the CDR3, taken from reference TRBV7-6 and TRBJ2-3): GAGVSQSPRYKVTKRGQDVALRCDPISGHVSLYWYRQALGQGPEFLTYFNYEAQQDKSGLPNDRFSAERPEGSISTLTIQRTEQRDSAMYRCASSHSGTGFSDTQYFGPGTRLTVL.

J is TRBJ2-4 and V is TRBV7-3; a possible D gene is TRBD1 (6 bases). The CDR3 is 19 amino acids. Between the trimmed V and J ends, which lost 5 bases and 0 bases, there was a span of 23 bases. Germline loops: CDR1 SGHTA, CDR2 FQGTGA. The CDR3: CASSPQSLTGPLAKNIQYF. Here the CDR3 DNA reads TGTGCCAGCAGCCCGCAAAGTCTAACAGGGCCGTTAGCCAAAAACATTCAGTACTTC.